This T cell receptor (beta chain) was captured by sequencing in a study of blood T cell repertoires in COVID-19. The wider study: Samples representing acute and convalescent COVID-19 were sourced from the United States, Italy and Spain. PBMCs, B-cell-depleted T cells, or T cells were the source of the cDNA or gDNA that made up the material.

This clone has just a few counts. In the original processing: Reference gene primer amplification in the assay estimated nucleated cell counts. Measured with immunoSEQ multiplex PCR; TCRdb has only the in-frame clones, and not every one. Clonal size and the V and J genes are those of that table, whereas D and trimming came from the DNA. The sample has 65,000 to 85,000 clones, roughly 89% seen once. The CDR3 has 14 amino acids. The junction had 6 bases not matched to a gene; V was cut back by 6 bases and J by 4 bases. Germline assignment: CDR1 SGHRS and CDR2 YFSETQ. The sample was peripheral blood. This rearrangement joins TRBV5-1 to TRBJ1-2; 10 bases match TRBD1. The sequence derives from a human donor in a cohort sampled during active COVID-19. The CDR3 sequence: CASNMTGGSYGYTF. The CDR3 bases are TGCGCCAGCAACATGACAGGGGGCAGCTATGGCTACACCTTC.